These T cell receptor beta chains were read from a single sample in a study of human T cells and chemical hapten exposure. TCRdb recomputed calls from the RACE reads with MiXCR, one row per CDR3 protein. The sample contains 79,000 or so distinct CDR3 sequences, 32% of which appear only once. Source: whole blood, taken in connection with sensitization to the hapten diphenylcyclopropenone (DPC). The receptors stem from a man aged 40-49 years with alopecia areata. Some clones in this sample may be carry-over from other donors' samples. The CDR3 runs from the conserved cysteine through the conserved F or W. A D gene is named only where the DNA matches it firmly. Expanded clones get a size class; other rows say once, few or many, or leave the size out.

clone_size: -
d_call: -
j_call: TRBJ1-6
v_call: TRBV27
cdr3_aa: CASTNVGTGRWGNSPLHF
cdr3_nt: TGTGCCAGCACCAACGTGGGGACGGGGAGGTGGGGTAATTCACCCCTCCACTTT

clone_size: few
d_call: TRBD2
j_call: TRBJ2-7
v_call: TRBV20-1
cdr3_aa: CSAGQREGRGQYF
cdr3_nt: TGCAGTGCTGGGCAGCGGGAGGGCCGGGGGCAGTACTTC

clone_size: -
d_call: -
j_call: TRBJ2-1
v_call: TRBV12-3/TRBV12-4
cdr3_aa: CASSQEGRGSNEQFF
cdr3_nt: TGTGCCAGCAGCCAAGAAGGACGGGGGTCCAATGAGCAGTTCTTC

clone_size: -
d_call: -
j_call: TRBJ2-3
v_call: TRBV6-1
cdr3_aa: CASSDSTDTQYF
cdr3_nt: TGTGCCAGCAGTGACTCTACAGATACGCAGTATTTT

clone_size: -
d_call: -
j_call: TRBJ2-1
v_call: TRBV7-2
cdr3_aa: CASSLSVGGNEQFF
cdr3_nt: TGTGCCAGCAGCTTATCGGTTGGGGGCAATGAGCAGTTCTTC

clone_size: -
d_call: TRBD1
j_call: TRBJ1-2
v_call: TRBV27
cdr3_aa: CASSRTGRFDYGYTF
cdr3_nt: TGTGCCAGCAGCCGGACAGGAAGGTTTGACTATGGCTACACCTTC

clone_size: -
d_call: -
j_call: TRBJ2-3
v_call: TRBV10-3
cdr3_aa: CAIGFNTDTQYF
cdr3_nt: TGTGCCATCGGATTTAACACAGATACGCAGTATTTT

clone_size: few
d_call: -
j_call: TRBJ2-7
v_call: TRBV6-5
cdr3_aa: CASSYSNLDSPSYEQYF
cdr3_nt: TGTGCCAGCAGTTACTCTAATTTGGACAGCCCCAGCTACGAGCAGTACTTC

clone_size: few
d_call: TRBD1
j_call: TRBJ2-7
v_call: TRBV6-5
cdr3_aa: CASSRTGGSYEQYF
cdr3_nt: TGTGCCAGCAGTAGGACAGGGGGATCCTACGAGCAGTACTTC

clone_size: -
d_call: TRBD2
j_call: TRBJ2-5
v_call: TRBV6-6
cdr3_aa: CASSRAGGVADQETQYF
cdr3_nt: TGTGCCAGCAGTCGAGCGGGAGGAGTAGCCGACCAAGAGACCCAGTACTTC

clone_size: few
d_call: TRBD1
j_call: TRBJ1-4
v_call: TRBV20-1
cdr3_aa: CSARDPRTGSRKLFF
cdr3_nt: TGCAGTGCTAGAGATCCCCGGACAGGGTCCAGAAAACTGTTTTTT

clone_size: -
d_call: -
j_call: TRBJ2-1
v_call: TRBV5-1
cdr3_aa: CASRLGGNNEQFF
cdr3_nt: TGCGCCAGCAGACTGGGGGGCAACAATGAGCAGTTCTTC

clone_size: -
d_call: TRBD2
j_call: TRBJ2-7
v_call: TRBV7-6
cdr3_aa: CASSVGGTSGGYEQYF
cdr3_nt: TGTGCCAGCAGCGTAGGCGGGACTAGCGGGGGCTACGAGCAGTACTTC

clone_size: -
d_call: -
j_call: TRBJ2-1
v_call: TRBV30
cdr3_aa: CAWSVLGHEQFF
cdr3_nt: TGTGCCTGGAGTGTTTTAGGTCATGAGCAGTTCTTC

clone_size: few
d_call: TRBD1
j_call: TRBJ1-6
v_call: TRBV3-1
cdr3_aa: CASKPRGQRDSPLHF
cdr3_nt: TGTGCCAGCAAACCGAGGGGACAGCGGGATTCACCCCTCCACTTT

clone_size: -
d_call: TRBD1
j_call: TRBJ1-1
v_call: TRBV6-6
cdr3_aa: CASSGTGERETFF
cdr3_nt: TGTGCCAGCAGCGGGACAGGGGAGCGTGAAACTTTCTTT

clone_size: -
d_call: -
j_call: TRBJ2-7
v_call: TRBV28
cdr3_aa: CASSSTRREQYF
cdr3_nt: TGTGCCAGCAGTTCAACCCGTCGCGAGCAGTACTTC

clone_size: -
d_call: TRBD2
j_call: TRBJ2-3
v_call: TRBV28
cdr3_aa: CASSLGLAGGNTDTQYF
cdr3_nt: TGTGCCAGCAGTTTAGGATTAGCGGGAGGGAACACAGATACGCAGTATTTT

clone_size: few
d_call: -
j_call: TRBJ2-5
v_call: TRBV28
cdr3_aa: CASSLVAKTQYF
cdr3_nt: TGTGCCAGCAGTTTAGTCGCCAAGACCCAGTACTTC

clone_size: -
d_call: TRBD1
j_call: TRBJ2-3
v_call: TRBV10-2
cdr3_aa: CASRATGTTDTQYF
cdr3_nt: TGCGCCAGCAGGGCGACAGGGACCACAGATACGCAGTATTTT

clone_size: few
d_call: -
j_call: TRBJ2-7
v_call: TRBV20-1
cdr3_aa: CSARDPSKGESLYEQYF
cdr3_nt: TGCAGTGCTAGAGATCCCTCCAAGGGGGAGAGCCTCTACGAGCAGTACTTC

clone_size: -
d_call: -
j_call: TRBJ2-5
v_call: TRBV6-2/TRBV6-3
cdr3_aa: CASSVGGARETQYF
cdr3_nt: TGTGCCAGCAGTGTGGGGGGGGCGCGTGAGACCCAGTACTTC

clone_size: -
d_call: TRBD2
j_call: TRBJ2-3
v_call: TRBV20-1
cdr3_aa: CSASALRASGQADTQYF
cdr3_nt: TGCAGTGCTAGCGCCCTTAGGGCTAGCGGCCAAGCGGATACGCAGTATTTT

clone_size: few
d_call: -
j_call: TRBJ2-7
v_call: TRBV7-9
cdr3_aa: CASSWGSSYEQYF
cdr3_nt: TGTGCCAGCAGCTGGGGGAGCTCCTACGAGCAGTACTTC